The 3 T cell receptor beta chains below come from one sample, sequenced in a study of T cell changes during pregnancy in multiple sclerosis. Data came from immunoSEQ multiplex PCR; TCRdb stores just in-frame clones and leaves some out. The repertoire has 65,000 to 85,000 clones, 90% of them found once; the top ten carry roughly 9.5%. Material: peripheral blood, obtained after pregnancy. All receptors derive from a female donor in good health, enrolled as a control in a pregnancy study.

The J gene is TRBJ1-2, the V gene TRBV30, with D hard to call. Germline V CDR1 and CDR2: GTSNPN, SVGIG (reference sequence). This CDR3 is built from 13 residues. This CDR3 reads CVTKPREGYGYTF. The CDR3 DNA reads TGTGTCACAAAGCCCCGGGAGGGCTATGGCTACACCTTC.

The chain joins TRBV13 to TRBJ2-2, with 7 nucleotides matching TRBD1. CDR3 size: 18 residues. The trim removed 3 bases at V and 0 bases at J, leaving 10 bases unmatched. The V gene's germline CDR1 is PRHDT and CDR2 FYEKMQ (reference sequence). CDR3: CASSFEEGALANTGELFF. The CDR3 coding sequence is TGTGCCAGCAGCTTTGAAGAGGGGGCACTAGCGAACACCGGGGAGCTGTTTTTT.

This clone was observed a handful of times. The gene calls are TRBV19 and TRBJ1-6, with 8 bases identical to TRBD1. This CDR3 is built from 14 residues. The germline CDR1 and CDR2 sequences are LNHDA and SQIVND (reference sequence). The V gene end was trimmed by 6 bases and the J gene end by 10 bases; junction bases not matched to a gene: 8. The CDR3 here is CASSPTGEWSPLHF. The CDR3 DNA follows: TGTGCCAGTAGCCCGACAGGGGAGTGGTCACCCCTCCACTTT.